This T cell receptor beta chain was retrieved from a study of cytomegalovirus exposure and HLA in healthy donors. This clone was counted between two and nine times. Its matching antigen is unknown. Whole-study findings and limits: Despite most TCR sequences being rare, some public TCRs occurred in many donors. An Asian-associated ancestry cluster reportedly showed fewer N-insertions than the approximately 600-donor mean in a later analysis. Several V segments, TRBV6-2 and TRBV6-3 among them, could not be told apart and were dropped.

PCR employed 60 Vbeta and 13 Jbeta primers. Sequenced by immunoSEQ multiplex PCR; TCRdb stores in-frame clones only, minus some. This sample has roughly 120,000 clones, with roughly 79% found just once. This CDR3 contains 14 residues. Germline V gives CDR1 SGHTS, CDR2 YDEGEE. Unmatched junction bases numbered 8, after V lost 3 bases and J lost 7 bases. This sequence joins TRBV5-8 and TRBJ1-2, with 8 positions matching TRBD1. Input material: PBMCs. This clonotype was sampled from a woman aged 25 to 39 in good health and CMV-seronegative. The CDR3 loop is CASSSATGEIGYTF. Written as DNA, the CDR3 is TGTGCCAGCAGCTCCGCGACAGGGGAAATTGGCTACACCTTC.